The rows below give T cell receptor beta chains drawn from one sample of a study of blood T cell repertoires in COVID-19. TCRdb's copy holds only in-frame clones and misses some; the assay was immunoSEQ multiplex PCR. The sample carries 300,000 to 400,000 clones, 88% recorded once. Sequenced material: PBMCs or T cells enriched from blood (not recorded which). These receptors were obtained from a woman between 18 and 29 years old who had recovered from COVID-19. Both conserved end residues are part of each CDR3. A D gene is named only where the DNA matches it firmly. Clone size appears in some rows only: once, few, many, or a class for an expanded clone.

clone_size j_call v_call d_call cdr3_aa cdr3_nt
few TRBJ1-1 TRBV30 NA CAWSSLRNTEAFF TGTGCCTGGAGTTCCCTGCGGAACACTGAAGCTTTCTTT
NA TRBJ1-1 TRBV5-1 NA CASSFGGMNTEAFF TGCGCCAGCAGCTTTGGGGGCATGAACACTGAAGCTTTCTTT
NA TRBJ1-2 TRBV3-1/TRBV3-2 NA CASSHTKNYGYTF TGTGCCAGCAGCCATACAAAGAACTATGGCTACACCTTC
NA TRBJ2-2 TRBV19 TRBD1 CASSRRGTGITGELFF TGTGCCAGTAGTAGAAGGGGGACAGGGATCACCGGGGAGCTGTTTTTT
NA TRBJ1-1 TRBV5-6 TRBD1 CASRGQGATEAFF TGTGCCAGCAGGGGACAGGGGGCTACTGAAGCTTTCTTT
NA TRBJ1-4 TRBV28 NA CASSLSSTQGKDEKLFF TGTGCCAGCAGTTTATCTTCAACTCAGGGAAAAGATGAAAAACTGTTTTTT
NA TRBJ1-1 TRBV9 NA CASSVGKGEAFF TGTGCCAGCAGTGTAGGTAAGGGGGAAGCTTTCTTT
NA TRBJ1-6 TRBV7-2 NA CASSLGEGPLHF TGTGCCAGCAGCTTAGGAGAGGGCCCCCTCCACTTT
NA TRBJ2-2 TRBV18 NA CASSPQRVDNTGELFF TGTGCCAGCTCACCTCAAAGAGTTGACAACACGGGGGAGCTGTTTTTT
NA TRBJ1-4 TRBV15 NA CATSTGLNSIIATNEKLFF TGTGCCACCAGCACCGGATTAAACAGCATCATAGCAACTAATGAAAAACTGTTTTTT
NA TRBJ2-7 TRBV11-2 TRBD1 CASSLPKQGASYEQYF TGTGCCAGCAGCTTACCGAAACAGGGGGCGAGCTACGAGCAGTACTTC
NA TRBJ2-1 TRBV19 TRBD1 CASSIGQGSDEQFF TGTGCCAGTAGTATCGGACAGGGCTCGGATGAGCAGTTCTTC
NA TRBJ2-5 TRBV3-1/TRBV3-2 NA CAAGQGASQETQYF TGTGCCGCGGGGCAAGGCGCGAGTCAAGAGACCCAGTACTTC
NA TRBJ1-2 TRBV2 NA CASSGERGEVAGYTF TGTGCCAGCAGTGGGGAGAGAGGGGAGGTGGCTGGCTACACCTTC
few TRBJ1-2 TRBV19 NA CASLAGGSDGYTF TGTGCCAGTCTGGCGGGGGGAAGCGATGGCTACACCTTC
once TRBJ2-3 TRBV12-2 NA CASRGRGCTDTQYF TGTGCAAGTCGCGGTAGGGGATGCACAGATACGCAGTATTTT
NA TRBJ1-1 TRBV18 NA CASSLGGGGTEAFF TGTGCCAGCTCACTCGGGGGTGGGGGCACTGAAGCTTTCTTT
NA TRBJ2-7 TRBV30 NA CAWSSTYEQYF TGTGCCTGGAGTTCTACCTACGAGCAGTACTTC
NA TRBJ1-5 TRBV7-6 NA CASSTGSRSEPQHF TGTGCCAGCAGCACCGGGTCTCGCTCGGAGCCCCAGCATTTT
NA TRBJ2-2 TRBV4-1 TRBD1 CASSQGQGAAGELFF TGCGCCAGCAGCCAAGGTCAGGGGGCGGCCGGGGAGCTGTTTTTT
NA TRBJ1-6 TRBV6-4 NA CASSPRENNSPLHF TGTGCCAGCAGTCCCAGGGAAAATAATTCACCCCTCCACTTT